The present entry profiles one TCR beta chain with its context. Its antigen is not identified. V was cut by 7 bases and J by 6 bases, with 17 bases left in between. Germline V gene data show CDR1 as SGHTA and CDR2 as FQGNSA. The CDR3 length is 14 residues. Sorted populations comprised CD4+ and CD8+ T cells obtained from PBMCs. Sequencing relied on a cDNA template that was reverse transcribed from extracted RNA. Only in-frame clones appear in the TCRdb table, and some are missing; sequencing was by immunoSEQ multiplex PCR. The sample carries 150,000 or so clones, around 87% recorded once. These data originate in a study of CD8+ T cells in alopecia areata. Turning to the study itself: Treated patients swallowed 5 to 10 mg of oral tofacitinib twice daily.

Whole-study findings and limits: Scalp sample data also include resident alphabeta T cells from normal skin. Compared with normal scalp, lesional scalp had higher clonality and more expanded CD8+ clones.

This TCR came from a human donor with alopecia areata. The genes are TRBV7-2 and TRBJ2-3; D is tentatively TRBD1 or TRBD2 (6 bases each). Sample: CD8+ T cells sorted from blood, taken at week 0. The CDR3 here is CASTPGGLIDTQYF. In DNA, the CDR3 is TGTGCCAGCACCCCTGGGGGGCTAATTGATACGCAGTATTTT.